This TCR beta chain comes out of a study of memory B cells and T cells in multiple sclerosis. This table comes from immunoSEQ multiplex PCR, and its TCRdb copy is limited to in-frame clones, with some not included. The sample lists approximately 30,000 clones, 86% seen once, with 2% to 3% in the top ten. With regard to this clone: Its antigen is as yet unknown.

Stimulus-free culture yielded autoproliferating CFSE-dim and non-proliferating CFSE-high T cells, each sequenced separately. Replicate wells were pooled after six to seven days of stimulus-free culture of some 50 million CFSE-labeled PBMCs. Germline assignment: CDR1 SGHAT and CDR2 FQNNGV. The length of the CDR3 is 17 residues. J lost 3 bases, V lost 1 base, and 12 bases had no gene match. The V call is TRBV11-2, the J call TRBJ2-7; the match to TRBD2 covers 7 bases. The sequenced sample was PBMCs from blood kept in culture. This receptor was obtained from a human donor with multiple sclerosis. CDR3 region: CASSLGLSGGENYEQYF. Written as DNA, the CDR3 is TGTGCCAGCAGCTTAGGGTTAAGTGGGGGGGAGAACTACGAGCAGTACTTC.